This T cell receptor (beta chain) was sequenced for a study of siplizumab effects on memory and regulatory T cells. Germline V gene data show CDR1 as SGHNT and CDR2 as YENEEA. This CDR3 spans 13 amino acids. The ends were cut back, 1 base at V and 4 bases at J, with 4 bases in the middle. Study-wide findings and caveats: Alloreactive sequences traceable to unstimulated CD4+ memory cells were significantly reduced by siplizumab. No more than a minor fraction of alloreactive clones could be traced back to unstimulated subsets. Proliferating siplizumab-culture Treg suppressive function went unconfirmed. Memory T cells appeared less diverse than naive cells, which seemed to contribute substantially to alloresponse.

On this clone: Its specificity is unknown.

Clones were sequenced by immunoSEQ multiplex PCR, and TCRdb holds only the in-frame ones, with some missing. The sample contains 75,000 to 100,000 clones, 85% to 95% of which appear only once. This receptor was obtained from a human donor in good health. The specimen sequenced was non-Treg CD4+ T cells sorted from blood. This chain uses TRBV11-3 with TRBJ2-2; D is unresolved. The CDR3 protein is CASSLVATGELFF. CDR3 DNA sequence: TGTGCCAGCAGCTTAGTTGCCACCGGGGAGCTGTTTTTT.